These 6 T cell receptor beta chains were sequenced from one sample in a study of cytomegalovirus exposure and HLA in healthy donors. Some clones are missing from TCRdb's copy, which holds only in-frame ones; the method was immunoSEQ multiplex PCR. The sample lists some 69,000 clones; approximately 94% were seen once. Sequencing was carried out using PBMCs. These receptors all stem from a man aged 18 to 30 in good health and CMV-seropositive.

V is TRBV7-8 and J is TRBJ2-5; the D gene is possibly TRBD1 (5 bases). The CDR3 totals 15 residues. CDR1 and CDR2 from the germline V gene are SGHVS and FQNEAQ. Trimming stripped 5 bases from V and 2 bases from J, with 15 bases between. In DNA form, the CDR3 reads TGTGCCAGCAGCCCACACGGACACCTTCAAGAGACCCAGTACTTC. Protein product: CASSPHGHLQETQYF.

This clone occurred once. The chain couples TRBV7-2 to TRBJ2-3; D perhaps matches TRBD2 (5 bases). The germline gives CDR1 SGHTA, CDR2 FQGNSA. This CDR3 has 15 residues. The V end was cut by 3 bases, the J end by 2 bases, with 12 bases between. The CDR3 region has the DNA TGTGCCAGCAGCTTTATAAGCGGCCCCACAGATACGCAGTATTTT. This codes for CASSFISGPTDTQYF.

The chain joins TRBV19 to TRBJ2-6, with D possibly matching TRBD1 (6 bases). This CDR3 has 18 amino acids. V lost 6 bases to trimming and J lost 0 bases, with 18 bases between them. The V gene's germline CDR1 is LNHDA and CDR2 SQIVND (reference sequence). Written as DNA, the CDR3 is TGTGCCAGTAGGCCACCGGGACAATACCGCTCTGGGGCCAACGTCCTGACTTTC. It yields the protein CASRPPGQYRSGANVLTF.

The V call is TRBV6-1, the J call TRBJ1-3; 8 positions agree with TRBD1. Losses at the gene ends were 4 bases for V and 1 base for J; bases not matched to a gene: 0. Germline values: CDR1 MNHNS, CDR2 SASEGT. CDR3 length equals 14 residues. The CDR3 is CASSGTGSGNTIYF. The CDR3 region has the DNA TGTGCCAGCAGTGGGACAGGGTCTGGAAACACCATATATTTT.

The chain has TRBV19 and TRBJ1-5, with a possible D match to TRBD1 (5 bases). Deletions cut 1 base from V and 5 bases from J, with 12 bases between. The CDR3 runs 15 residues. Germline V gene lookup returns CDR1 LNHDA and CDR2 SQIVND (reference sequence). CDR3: CASSIVADSYQPQHF. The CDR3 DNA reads TGTGCCAGTAGTATAGTGGCCGACAGTTATCAGCCCCAGCATTTT.

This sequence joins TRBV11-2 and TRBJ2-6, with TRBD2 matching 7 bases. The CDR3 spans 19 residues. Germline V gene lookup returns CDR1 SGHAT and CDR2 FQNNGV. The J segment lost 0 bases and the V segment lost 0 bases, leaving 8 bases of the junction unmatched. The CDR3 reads CASSLDRGGRYSGANVLTF. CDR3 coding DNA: TGTGCCAGCAGCTTAGACCGCGGGGGACGCTACTCTGGGGCCAACGTCCTGACTTTC. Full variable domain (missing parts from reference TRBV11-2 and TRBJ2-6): EAGVAQSPRYKIIEKRQSVAFWCNPISGHATLYWYQQILGQGPKLLIQFQNNGVVDDSQLPKDRFSAERLKGVDSTLKIQPAKLEDSAVYLCASSLDRGGRYSGANVLTFGAGSRLTVL.